This T cell receptor (beta chain) is from a study of T cell repertoires in cytomegalovirus infection. Turning to the study itself: CMV infection and matching HLA type were both indicated by public TCR beta signatures. Notes on the study in general: Ex vivo, HLA-C-restricted CMV-specific TCR beta clonotypes prevailed over the rest of the response. CMV carriers with the relevant HLA were identified by cumulative public TCR beta family frequency.

MiXCR, applied by TCRdb to the reads, yields one record per CDR3 protein. The sample contains more than 400,000 distinct CDR3 sequences, around 27% of which appear only once. Trimming took 2 bases from V and 0 from J, leaving 11 bases between them. This CDR3 contains 15 residues. Germline-derived CDR1 and CDR2 are SGHNT and YYREEE (reference sequence). As for this clonotype: Its antigen is not known.

The clonotype originates from a human donor in good health (CMV status not recorded). Some clones in this sample may be carry-over from other donors' samples. The V and J genes are TRBV5-4 and TRBJ2-5; D gene ambiguous. Sequencing was performed on PBMCs. The CDR3 nucleotides read TGTGCCAGCAGCTTCCCCCCAGACAACCAAGAGACCCAGTACTTC. As protein: CASSFPPDNQETQYF.